The 18 T cell receptor beta chains below all came from one sample that was sequenced in a study of T-cell reconstitution after alpha-beta-depleted transplantation in children. Preparation of the TCRbeta library was carried out with unique molecular identifiers. TCRdb re-analysed the PCR reads in MiXCR, keeping a single row per CDR3 protein. The sample consists of 400,000 to 450,000 distinct CDR3 sequences, 43% of them appearing once. This material consisted of PBMCs, taken before TCRalphabeta/CD19-depleted stem cell transplant. The receptors shown here come from a girl aged 2-15 years with aplastic anemia, due to receive a stem cell transplant.

In nucleotides, the CDR3 is TGCGCCAGCAGCCCGAGAGGATGGACTAGCGGGATTTACGAGCAGTACTTC. It is translated as CASSPRGWTSGIYEQYF. This chain links TRBV5-1 with TRBJ2-7, with 12 bases that match TRBD2. CDR1 and CDR2 (germline): SGHRS, YFSETQ. With V trimmed by 4 bases and J by 4 bases, 12 bases remained unmatched. The CDR3 sequence is 17 residues long.

There are a few counts of this clonotype. The rearrangement links TRBV4-2 to TRBJ2-6; perhaps D is TRBD1 or TRBD2 (5 bases each). Between the trimmed V and J ends, which lost 4 bases and 4 bases, there was a span of 14 bases. The CDR3 has 16 residues. CDR1 and CDR2 (germline): LGHNA, YNFKEQ. CDR3 in amino acids: CASSPLGESGANVLTF. The DNA for the CDR3 is TGTGCCAGCAGCCCCTTGGGGGAAAGCGGGGCCAACGTCCTGACTTTC.

The rearrangement links TRBV5-1 to TRBJ2-7; possible D gene TRBD1, 6 bases. The CDR3 runs 14 residues. V lost 3 bases and J 3 bases, leaving 13 bases between the germline ends. Germline V gene lookup returns CDR1 SGHRS and CDR2 YFSETQ. The CDR3 DNA follows: TGCGCCAGCAGCTACTACAGGGCGGACTACGAGCAGTACTTC. It specifies CASSYYRADYEQYF.

The V and J genes are TRBV20-1 and TRBJ2-5; no reliable D call. Per germline, CDR1 DFQATT and CDR2 SNEGSKA (reference sequence). This CDR3 spans 14 amino acids. Trimming took off 0 bases at V and 5 bases at J, with 13 bases between the two ends. The CDR3 loop is CSARDVAAAETQYF. Written as DNA, the CDR3 is TGCAGTGCTAGAGATGTGGCAGCCGCGGAGACCCAGTACTTC.

On this clonotype itself: One end of the junction is discordant with germline, which a read error may explain. The chain has TRBV7-7 and TRBJ2-2, with D possibly TRBD2 on 6 matching bases. CDR1 and CDR2 from the germline V gene are SSHAT and FNYEAQ (reference sequence). There are 14 residues in the CDR3. CDR3 sequence: CASSFEVAGGEPFF. The CDR3 DNA is TGTGCCAGCAGCTTCGAGGTGGCCGGCGGGGAGCCGTTTTTT.

The chain is built from TRBV29-1 and TRBJ2-1; 13 bases agree with TRBD2. This CDR3 has 16 amino acids. Germline-derived CDR1 and CDR2 are SQVTM and ANQGSEA. V shed 6 bases and J 4 bases; nucleotides not matched to a gene: 9. CDR3 in DNA: TGCAGCGTCGCTACTAGCGGGGGGGCAAGTTACAATGAGCAGTTCTTC. Protein product: CSVATSGGASYNEQFF.

This clonotype was recorded a few times. This chain uses TRBV14 with TRBJ1-2; no definite D call. There are 13 residues in the CDR3. Germline lookup yields CDR1 SGHDN and CDR2 FVKESK. V lost 2 bases and J lost 7, with 11 bases in between. This CDR3 reads CASSQPGSGGYTF. Written as DNA, the CDR3 is TGTGCCAGCAGCCAACCTGGGAGCGGTGGCTACACCTTC. Full variable domain (outside the CDR3, taken from reference TRBV14 and TRBJ1-2): EAGVTQFPSHSVIEKGQTVTLRCDPISGHDNLYWYRRVMGKEIKFLLHFVKESKQDESGMPNNRFLAERTGGTYSTLKVQPAELEDSGVYFCASSQPGSGGYTFGSGTRLTVV.

This clonotype was counted only a few times. The chain employs TRBV24-1 and TRBJ2-2; 8 bases match TRBD2. V was pared by 3 bases and J by 5 bases, with 7 bases of the junction left unmatched. CDR1 KGHDR and CDR2 SFDVKD come from the germline V gene. This CDR3 is 16 amino acids long. CDR3 region: CATSDRREEGTGELFF. The CDR3 DNA is TGTGCCACCAGTGATAGGCGGGAGGAGGGGACCGGGGAGCTGTTTTTT.

The chain links TRBV20-1 to TRBJ1-3; unclear D gene. CDR3 length: 15 residues. Germline values: CDR1 DFQATT, CDR2 SNEGSKA (reference sequence). V gave up 3 bases and J gave up 4 bases, with 16 bases separating them. CDR3 coding DNA: TGCAGTGCTAGTGTAGGCCCCGGGAGAGGAAACACCATATATTTT. This sequence encodes CSASVGPGRGNTIYF.

There are many counts of this clonotype. The chain recombines TRBV27 with TRBJ2-2, with D possibly matching TRBD2 (6 bases). Deletions cut 1 base from V and 7 bases from J, with 16 bases between. CDR1 is MNHEY, CDR2 SMNVEV, per germline (reference sequence). The CDR3 has 16 amino acids. The CDR3 protein is CASSLYREQGNGELFF. CDR3 bases: TGTGCCAGCAGTTTATATCGGGAGCAGGGTAACGGGGAGCTGTTTTTT.

This rearrangement joins TRBV7-9 to TRBJ1-1; D not resolved. V dropped 5 bases and J dropped 1 base, with 8 bases sitting between them. The CDR3 is 13 residues long. Looked up from germline, CDR1 is SEHNR and CDR2 is FQNEAQ (reference sequence). The CDR3 DNA sequence: TGTGCCAGCAGCCCCGTCTCGAACACTGAAGCTTTCTTT. This gives the protein CASSPVSNTEAFF. The full variable domain, rest sourced from reference TRBV7-9 and TRBJ1-1, is DTGVSQNPRHKITKRGQNVTFRCDPISEHNRLYWYRQTLGQGPEFLTYFQNEAQLEKSRLLSDRFSAERPKGSFSTLEIQRTEQGDSAMYLCASSPVSNTEAFFGQGTRLTVV.

This clonotype was seen ten or more times. The J gene is TRBJ2-7, the V gene TRBV20-1, with TRBD2 matching over 8 bases. With V trimmed by 5 bases and J by 3 bases, 9 bases remained unmatched. The CDR3 has 14 residues. CDR1 and CDR2 from the germline V gene are DFQATT and SNEGSKA (reference sequence). The CDR3 coding sequence is TGCAGTGCTTGGGAGCGGGAGTCACTCTACGAGCAGTACTTC. This sequence encodes CSAWERESLYEQYF.

This clonotype came up a few times. V usage is TRBV15 and J usage is TRBJ2-5; D could derive from TRBD1 or TRBD2 (6 bases each). V was cut by 6 bases and J by 2 bases, with 10 bases left in between. This CDR3 region has 13 residues. CDR1 is LNHNV and CDR2 is YYDKDF in the germline V gene (reference sequence). CDR3 coding DNA: TGTGCCACCAGTAGGGGGAGGCAAGAGACCCAGTACTTC. This translates into CATSRGRQETQYF.

V and J are TRBV7-2 and TRBJ2-3; 7 bases match TRBD2. This CDR3 contains 15 residues. The V gene end was trimmed by 1 base and the J gene end by 5 bases; junction bases not matched to a gene: 6. Germline V gives CDR1 SGHTA, CDR2 FQGNSA. In DNA form, the CDR3 reads TGTGCCAGCAGCTTAGGTGGCGGGAGCGTAGATACGCAGTATTTT. Translated: CASSLGGGSVDTQYF.

The chain joins TRBV30 to TRBJ2-4; 10 nucleotides agree with TRBD1. After removal of 7 bases from V and 7 bases from J, the junction contained 13 bases not matched to a gene. The CDR3 length is 15 residues. CDR1 is GTSNPN, CDR2 SVGIG, per germline (reference sequence). The CDR3 here is CASGLGTGAFNIQYF. The CDR3 coding sequence is TGTGCCTCCGGCTTAGGGACAGGGGCTTTCAACATTCAGTACTTC.

The chain carries TRBV12-3 or TRBV12-4 and TRBJ1-1, with D possibly matching TRBD1 (6 bases). CDR3 length: 13 amino acids. V shed 3 bases and J shed 10 bases, with 15 bases lying between them. CDR3 in amino acids: CASSFKGGDAAFF. CDR3 DNA: TGTGCCAGCAGTTTCAAAGGGGGGGACGCAGCTTTCTTT.

The genes are TRBV19 and TRBJ2-1, with D perhaps TRBD1 (6 bases). CDR1 and CDR2 (germline): LNHDA, SQIVND (reference sequence). The length of the CDR3 is 16 residues. V was cut by 3 bases and J by 1 base, with 13 bases left in between. CDR3 coding DNA: TGTGCCAGTAGTATCACAGGGCCAGTATCCTACAATGAGCAGTTCTTC. This encodes CASSITGPVSYNEQFF. Combining the CDR3 with reference TRBV19 and TRBJ2-1 gives the whole variable domain DGGITQSPKYLFRKEGQNVTLSCEQNLNHDAMYWYRQDPGQGLRLIYYSQIVNDFQKGDIAEGYSVSREKKESFPLTVTSAQKNPTAFYLCASSITGPVSYNEQFFGPGTRLTVL.

The chain recombines TRBV20-1 with TRBJ2-2; 10 nucleotides line up with TRBD2. This CDR3 region has 17 residues. The ends lost 0 bases at V and 1 base at J; junction bases unmatched: 5. Germline V gives CDR1 DFQATT, CDR2 SNEGSKA (reference sequence). The CDR3 DNA sequence: TGCAGTGCTAGAGATTCGAGCGGGAGGGAGAACACCGGGGAGCTGTTTTTT. Encoded protein: CSARDSSGRENTGELFF.